Below are 2 T cell receptor beta chains sequenced from a single sample in a study of cytomegalovirus exposure and HLA in healthy donors. It was with 60 Vbeta and 13 Jbeta primers that the PCR ran. Repertoires were generated with immunoSEQ multiplex PCR, while TCRdb's copy carries only in-frame clones and drops some. The sample has roughly 80,000 clones; the top ten hold 0.95% to 1.3%. Sequencing was performed on PBMCs. The receptors come from a woman aged 25 to 45 in good health and CMV-seronegative.

V is TRBV18 and J is TRBJ2-7; possible D gene TRBD1, 6 bases. The CDR3 covers 14 residues. CDR1 and CDR2 from the germline V gene are KGHSH and LQKENI. V lost 4 bases to trimming and J lost 2 bases, with 12 bases between them. DNA for the CDR3: TGTGCCAGCTCACTCCAGGGGAACGCCTACGAGCAGTACTTC. As protein: CASSLQGNAYEQYF.

The chain couples TRBV29-1 to TRBJ2-1, with D hard to call. Trimming removed 4 bases at V and 4 bases at J, with 5 bases between. Germline lookup yields CDR1 SQVTM and CDR2 ANQGSEA. The CDR3 has 11 residues. CDR3 loop: CSVGRYNEQFF. In DNA, the CDR3 is TGCAGCGTTGGGCGGTACAATGAGCAGTTCTTC.